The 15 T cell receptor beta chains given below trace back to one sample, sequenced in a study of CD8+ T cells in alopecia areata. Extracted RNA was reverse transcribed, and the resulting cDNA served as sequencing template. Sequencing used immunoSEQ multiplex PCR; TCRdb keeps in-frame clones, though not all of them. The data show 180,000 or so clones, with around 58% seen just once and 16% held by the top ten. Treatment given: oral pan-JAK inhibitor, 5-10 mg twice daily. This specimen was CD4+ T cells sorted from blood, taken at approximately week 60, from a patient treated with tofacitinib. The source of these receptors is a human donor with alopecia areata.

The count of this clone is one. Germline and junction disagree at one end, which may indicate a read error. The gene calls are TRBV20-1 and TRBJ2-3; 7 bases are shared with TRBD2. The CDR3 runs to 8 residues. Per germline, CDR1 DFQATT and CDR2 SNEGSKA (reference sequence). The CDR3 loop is CSARSGDF. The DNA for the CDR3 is TGCAGTGCTCGAAGCGGGGATTTT.

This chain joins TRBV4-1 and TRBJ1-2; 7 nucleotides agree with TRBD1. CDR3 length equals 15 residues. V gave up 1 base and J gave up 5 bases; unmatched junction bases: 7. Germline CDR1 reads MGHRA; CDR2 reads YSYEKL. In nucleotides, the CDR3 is TGCGCCAGCAGCCAAGTTCGACAGGGAGGTTATGGCTACACCTTC. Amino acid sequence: CASSQVRQGGYGYTF.

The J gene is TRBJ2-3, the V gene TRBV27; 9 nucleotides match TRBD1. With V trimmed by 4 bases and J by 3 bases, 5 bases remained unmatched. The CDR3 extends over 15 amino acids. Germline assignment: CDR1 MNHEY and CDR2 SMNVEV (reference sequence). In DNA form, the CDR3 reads TGTGCCAGCAGTTATTACAGGGGGCGGACAGATACGCAGTATTTT. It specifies CASSYYRGRTDTQYF.

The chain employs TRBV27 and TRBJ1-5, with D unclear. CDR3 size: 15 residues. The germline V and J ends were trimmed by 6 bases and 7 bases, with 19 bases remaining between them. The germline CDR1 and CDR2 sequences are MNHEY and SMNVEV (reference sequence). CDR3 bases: TGTGCCAGCAGCATCCCTTCCCCTTGGGTCCAGCCCCAGCATTTT. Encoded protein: CASSIPSPWVQPQHF.

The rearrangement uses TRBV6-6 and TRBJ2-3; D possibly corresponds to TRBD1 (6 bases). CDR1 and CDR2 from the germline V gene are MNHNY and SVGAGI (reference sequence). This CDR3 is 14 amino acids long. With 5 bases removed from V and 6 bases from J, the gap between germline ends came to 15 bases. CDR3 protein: CASSGGQRPDTQYF. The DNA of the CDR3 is TGTGCCAGCAGTGGCGGACAGAGGCCCGATACGCAGTATTTT.

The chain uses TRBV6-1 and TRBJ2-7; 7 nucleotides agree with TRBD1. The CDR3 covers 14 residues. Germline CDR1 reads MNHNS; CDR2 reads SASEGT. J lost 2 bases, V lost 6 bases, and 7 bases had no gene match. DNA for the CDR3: TGTGCCAGCAGGAAGACAGGGTCCCCCTACGAGCAGTACTTC. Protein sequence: CASRKTGSPYEQYF.

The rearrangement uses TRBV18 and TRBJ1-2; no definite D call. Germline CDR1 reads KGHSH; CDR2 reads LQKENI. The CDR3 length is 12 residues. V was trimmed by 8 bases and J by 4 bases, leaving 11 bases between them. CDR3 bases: TGTGCCAGCGCCCGGGGTGGCTATGGCTACACCTTC. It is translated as CASARGGYGYTF.

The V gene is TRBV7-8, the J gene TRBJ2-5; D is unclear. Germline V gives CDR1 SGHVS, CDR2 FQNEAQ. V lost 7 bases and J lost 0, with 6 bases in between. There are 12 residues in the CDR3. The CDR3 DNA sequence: TGTGCCAGCAACCAACACCAAGAGACCCAGTACTTC. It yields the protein CASNQHQETQYF.

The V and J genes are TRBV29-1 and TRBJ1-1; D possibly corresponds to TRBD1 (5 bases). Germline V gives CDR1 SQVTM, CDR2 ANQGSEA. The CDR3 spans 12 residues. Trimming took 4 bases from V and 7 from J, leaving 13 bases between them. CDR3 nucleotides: TGCAGCGTTGTGGGGACCTCAGTTGAAGCTTTCTTT. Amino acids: CSVVGTSVEAFF. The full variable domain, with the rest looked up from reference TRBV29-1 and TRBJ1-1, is SAVISQKPSRDICQRGTSLTIQCQVDSQVTMMFWYRQQPGQSLTLIATANQGSEATYESGFVIDKFPISRPNLTFSTLTVSNMSPEDSSIYLCSVVGTSVEAFFGQGTRLTVV.

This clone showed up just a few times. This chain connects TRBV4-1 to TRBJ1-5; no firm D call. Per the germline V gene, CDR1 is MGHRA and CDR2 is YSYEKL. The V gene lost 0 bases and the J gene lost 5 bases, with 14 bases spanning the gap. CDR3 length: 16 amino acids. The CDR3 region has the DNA TGCGCCAGCAGCCAAGATTCTATTGGGATCCATCAGCCCCAGCATTTT. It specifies CASSQDSIGIHQPQHF.

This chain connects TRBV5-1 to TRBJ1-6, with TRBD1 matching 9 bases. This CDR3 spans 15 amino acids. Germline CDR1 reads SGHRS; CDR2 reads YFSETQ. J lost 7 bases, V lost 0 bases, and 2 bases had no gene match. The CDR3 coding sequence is TGCGCCAGCAGCTTGGACAGGGGGCGAAATTCACCCCTCCACTTT. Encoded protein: CASSLDRGRNSPLHF.

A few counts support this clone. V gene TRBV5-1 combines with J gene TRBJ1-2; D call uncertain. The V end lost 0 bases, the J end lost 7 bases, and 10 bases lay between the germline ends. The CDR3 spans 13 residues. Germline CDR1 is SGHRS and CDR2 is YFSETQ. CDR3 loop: CASSLDGVSGYTF. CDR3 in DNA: TGCGCCAGCAGCTTGGATGGGGTTAGTGGCTACACCTTC.

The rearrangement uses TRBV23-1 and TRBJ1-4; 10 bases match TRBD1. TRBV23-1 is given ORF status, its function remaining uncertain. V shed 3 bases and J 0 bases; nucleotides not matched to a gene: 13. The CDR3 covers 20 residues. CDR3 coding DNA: TGCGCCAGCAGTCATGATCAGGAGGGACAGGGGCGCGCAACTAATGAAAAACTGTTTTTT. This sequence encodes CASSHDQEGQGRATNEKLFF.

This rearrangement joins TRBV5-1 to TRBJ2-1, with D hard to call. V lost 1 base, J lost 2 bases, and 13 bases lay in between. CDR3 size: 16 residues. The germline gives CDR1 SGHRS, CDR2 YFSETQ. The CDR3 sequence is CASSLNNGGTYNEQFF. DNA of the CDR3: TGCGCCAGCAGCTTGAATAACGGTGGGACCTACAATGAGCAGTTCTTC.

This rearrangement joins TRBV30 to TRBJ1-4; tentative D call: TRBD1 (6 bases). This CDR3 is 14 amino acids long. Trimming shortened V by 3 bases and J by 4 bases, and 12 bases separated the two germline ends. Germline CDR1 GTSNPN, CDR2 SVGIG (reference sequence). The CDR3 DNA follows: TGTGCCTGGAGCCTCGGGGGCAATAATGAAAAACTGTTTTTT. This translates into CAWSLGGNNEKLFF. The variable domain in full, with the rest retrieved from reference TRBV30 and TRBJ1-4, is SQTIHQWPATLVQPVGSPLSLECTVEGTSNPNLYWYRQAAGRGLQLLFYSVGIGQISSEVPQNLSASRPQDRQFILSSKKLLLSDSGFYLCAWSLGGNNEKLFFGSGTQLSVL.